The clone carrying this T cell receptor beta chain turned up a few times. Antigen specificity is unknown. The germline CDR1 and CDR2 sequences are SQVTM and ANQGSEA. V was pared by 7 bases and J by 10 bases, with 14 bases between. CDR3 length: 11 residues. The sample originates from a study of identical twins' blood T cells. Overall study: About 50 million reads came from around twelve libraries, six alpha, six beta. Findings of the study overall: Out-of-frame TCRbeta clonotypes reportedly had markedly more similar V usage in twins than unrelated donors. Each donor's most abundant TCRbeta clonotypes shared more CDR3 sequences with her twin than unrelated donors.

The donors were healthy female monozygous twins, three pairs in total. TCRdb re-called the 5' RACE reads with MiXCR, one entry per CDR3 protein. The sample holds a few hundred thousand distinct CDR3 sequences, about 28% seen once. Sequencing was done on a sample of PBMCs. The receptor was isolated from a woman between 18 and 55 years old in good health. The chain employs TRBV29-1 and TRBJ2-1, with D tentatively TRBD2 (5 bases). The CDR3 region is CSAGGAAEQFF. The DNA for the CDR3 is TGCAGCGCCGGAGGAGCGGCGGAGCAGTTCTTC.